This entry lists 8 T cell receptor beta chains sequenced from one sample in a study of spatial heterogeneity in lung cancer (dated by TCRdb to the late 2010s). The intended sense of this specimen's time point label: sample taken at primary tumor resection. Library preparation used 5' RACE. Sequencing was carried out with a NextSeq 500. The raw public reads went through TCRdb reprocessing: fastp at Q25, MiXCR clone calling, in-frame beta chains kept. One record per CDR3 amino acid sequence lists the most common genes and DNA. The sample table contains fewer than 15,000 distinct CDR3 sequences; only one count was recorded for roughly 5.6% of them. The biggest ten clones account for 11% of the sample. Their specific antigens are unknown. The paper's findings and limits, for the study overall: The tumor nonsynonymous mutation count correlated with the number of expanded intratumoral alpha and beta TCRs.

Sequencing was performed on lung tumor tissue, taken at surgery. These receptors originate from a female donor with early-stage non-small cell lung cancer.

This clonotype was recorded many times. A library prepared for alpha chains yielded this beta chain as an off-target read; its size is of little meaning. The V gene is TRBV2, the J gene TRBJ1-1; D not resolved. V was clipped by 7 bases and J by 5 bases, with 8 bases between them. In germline, CDR1 is SNHLY, CDR2 FYNNEI. The length of the CDR3 is 11 residues. The CDR3: CASIRETEAFF. In nucleotides, the CDR3 is TGTGCCAGCATACGGGAGACTGAAGCTTTCTTT.

This clonotype was seen ten or more times. This beta chain is an off-target read within a library intended for alpha chains, so its frequency means little. The chain carries TRBV7-6 and TRBJ2-3; 7 bases are shared with TRBD1. The V gene end was trimmed by 4 bases and the J gene end by 2 bases; junction bases not matched to a gene: 9. The germline gives CDR1 SGHVS, CDR2 FNYEAQ. This CDR3 is built from 16 residues. In nucleotides, the CDR3 is TGTGCCAGCAGCTCGAACGCCGGGACAGTCACAGATACGCAGTATTTT. It codes for CASSSNAGTVTDTQYF.

In its sample, this clonotype was seen many times. This beta chain lies outside the target of a library built for alpha chains; its clone size means little. The chain recombines TRBV7-9 with TRBJ1-2; maybe TRBD1 (5 bases). CDR1 is SEHNR, CDR2 FQNEAQ, per germline (reference sequence). The V end lost 2 bases, the J end lost 4 bases, and 8 bases lay between the germline ends. This CDR3 region has 13 residues. The CDR3, as DNA: TGTGCCAGCAGCTTAAGGGACGGCTATGGCTACACCTTC. Translating gives CASSLRDGYGYTF.

This clonotype was counted ten times or more. Found in a library prepared for alpha chains, this beta chain is an off-target read, and its abundance has little meaning. The chain is built from TRBV7-9 and TRBJ1-2, with D tentatively TRBD1 (5 bases). The germline V gene encodes CDR1 SEHNR and CDR2 FQNEAQ (reference sequence). The V end was cut by 3 bases, the J end by 6 bases, with 17 bases between. The CDR3 contains 15 residues. The CDR3 coding sequence is TGTGCCAGCAGCTTGAGGGCAGGGTCCCCAAATGGCTACACCTTC. This translates into CASSLRAGSPNGYTF. Using reference TRBV7-9 and TRBJ1-2 for the parts outside the CDR3, the full variable domain is DTGVSQNPRHKITKRGQNVTFRCDPISEHNRLYWYRQTLGQGPEFLTYFQNEAQLEKSRLLSDRFSAERPKGSFSTLEIQRTEQGDSAMYLCASSLRAGSPNGYTFGSGTRLTVV.

This clonotype has a count of ten or more. This beta chain turned up in a library designed for alpha chains; as an off-target read, its abundance says little. This sequence joins TRBV6-6 and TRBJ1-5; 9 bases agree with TRBD1. The CDR3 is 14 amino acids. J lost 5 bases, V lost 7 bases, and 6 bases had no gene match. Per germline, CDR1 MNHNY and CDR2 SVGAGI (reference sequence). The CDR3 nucleotides are TGTGCCAGCAATCCACAGGGGGCTCATCAGCCCCAGCATTTT. Its translation: CASNPQGAHQPQHF.

This clonotype was counted ten times or more. For a library built for alpha chains, this beta chain is a stray read; little rests on its size. The chain uses TRBV7-2 and TRBJ1-2, with D maybe TRBD1 (6 bases). The CDR3 spans 12 residues. V lost 5 bases to trimming and J lost 4 bases, with 8 bases between them. CDR1 is SGHTA and CDR2 is FQGNSA in the germline V gene. CDR3 in DNA: TGTGCCAGCAGCCCGACAGGCTATGGCTACACCTTC. Protein: CASSPTGYGYTF.

This clonotype was observed at least ten times. Being off target in a library aimed at alpha chains, this beta chain has a size of little meaning. This sequence joins TRBV20-1 and TRBJ1-4, with 8 positions matching TRBD1. Trimming at V came to 1 base and at J to 13 bases, leaving 5 bases not matched to a gene. The CDR3 sequence is 12 residues long. Germline loops: CDR1 DFQATT, CDR2 SNEGSKA (reference sequence). The CDR3 DNA sequence: TGCAGTGCTAGAGGGGACAGGCAGAGACTGTTTTTT. Protein sequence: CSARGDRQRLFF.

Concerning this clonotype: This beta chain is off target for a library built for alpha chains, so its abundance means little. The chain carries TRBV4-2 and TRBJ1-6, with no clear D. V was clipped by 2 bases and J by 4 bases, with 15 bases between them. Germline CDR1 LGHNA, CDR2 YNFKEQ. The CDR3 totals 17 residues. The CDR3 DNA reads TGTGCCAGCAGCCAAAGGCCTCGTAACAAGTATAATTCACCCCTCCACTTT. Translated, it gives CASSQRPRNKYNSPLHF.